This T cell receptor (beta chain) stems from a study of OX40 agonist ivuxolimab in advanced cancers. The wider study: Ivuxolimab, an antibody that agonizes OX40 (CD134), was administered to the patients. Dose-escalation cases comprised hepatocellular carcinoma, melanoma, renal cell or head and neck cancer. Whole-study findings and limits: On average, CD8+ T cells had more expanded clones than CD4+.

Only in-frame clones appear in the TCRdb table, and some are missing; sequencing was by immunoSEQ multiplex PCR. The sample records 50,000 to 65,000 clones, 85% to 95% being singletons. Germline V gene sequence: CDR1 MGHRA, CDR2 YSYEKL. Germline trimming cut 5 bases from V and 4 bases from J; bases unmatched to any gene: 10. The CDR3 sequence is 18 residues long. Systemic immunosuppression or a history of autoimmune disease excluded patients. Points on this clone: Its antigen is as yet unknown.

The sequenced sample was CD4+ or CD8+ T cells sorted from blood, obtained in a trial of the OX40 agonist ivuxolimab. The V call is TRBV4-1, the J call TRBJ2-3; 15 bases are shared with TRBD2. The source of this sequence is an adult with an advanced solid tumor such as melanoma, head and neck, liver or kidney cancer. Here the CDR3 DNA reads TGCGCCAGCAGCGTTAGGACTAGCGGGGGGGCCGGGGCAGATACGCAGTATTTT. Its translation is CASSVRTSGGAGADTQYF.